The 13 T cell receptor beta chains listed next were all sequenced from one sample in a study of blood T cell repertoires in COVID-19. The protocol was immunoSEQ multiplex PCR, while the TCRdb copy is restricted to in-frame clones and leaves out a portion. The sample records approximately 260,000 clones, around four fifths being singletons. Sequencing used peripheral blood. The receptor set was obtained from a man between 60 and 75 years old who had recovered from COVID-19.

The rearrangement links TRBV6-5 to TRBJ1-5; D might be TRBD1 (5 bases). CDR3 size: 16 residues. Trimming removed 0 bases at V and 2 bases at J, with 11 bases between. Germline values: CDR1 MNHEY, CDR2 SVGAGI. The CDR3 loop reads CASSYSAGRGNQPQHF. DNA for the CDR3: TGTGCCAGCAGTTACTCGGCGGGGCGAGGCAATCAGCCCCAGCATTTT.

The V call is TRBV2, the J call TRBJ2-5, with 7 bases that match TRBD2. The CDR3 extends over 14 amino acids. Trimming cost V 8 bases and J 5 bases; bases outside gene matches: 11. Per the germline V gene, CDR1 is SNHLY and CDR2 is FYNNEI. This CDR3 reads CASRIGGGSETQYF. The CDR3 coding sequence is TGTGCCAGCCGAATAGGCGGGGGTTCTGAGACCCAGTACTTC.

J is TRBJ2-5 and V is TRBV6-5; 7 bases map to TRBD1. The CDR3 contains 14 residues. Germline loops: CDR1 MNHEY, CDR2 SVGAGI. The ends lost 6 bases at V and 2 bases at J; junction bases unmatched: 6. The CDR3 here is CASRLGGSQETQYF. The CDR3 DNA reads TGTGCCAGCAGACTAGGGGGCTCACAAGAGACCCAGTACTTC.

The genes are TRBV19 and TRBJ2-6; D may be TRBD2 (6 bases). The CDR3 is made up of 18 amino acids. Germline V gene sequence: CDR1 LNHDA, CDR2 SQIVND (reference sequence). Trimming pared 7 bases from V and 0 bases from J, leaving 19 bases between. CDR3 sequence (DNA): TGTGCCAGTACCAATACGGGGGACGGATACTCTGGGGCCAACGTCCTGACTTTC. This translates into CASTNTGDGYSGANVLTF.

This chain joins TRBV2 and TRBJ1-5; 7 bases map to TRBD1. The CDR3 consists of 13 residues. Germline V gene sequence: CDR1 SNHLY, CDR2 FYNNEI. The CDR3 reads CGWGQSFNQPQHF. In nucleotides, the CDR3 is TGTGGATGGGGACAGTCCTTCAATCAGCCCCAGCATTTT. Based on the CDR3 plus reference TRBV2 and TRBJ1-5, the full variable domain is EPEVTQTPSHQVTQMGQEVILRCVPISNHLYFYWYRQILGQKVEFLVSFYNNEISEKSEIFDDQFSVERPDGSNFTLKIRSTKLEDSAMYFCGWGQSFNQPQHFGDGTRLSIL.

This chain joins TRBV5-4 and TRBJ2-2; 13 nucleotides align to TRBD2. The CDR3 contains 17 residues. J was trimmed by 2 bases and V by 4 bases; bases with no gene match: 5. CDR1 and CDR2 (germline): SGHNT, YYREEE (reference sequence). CDR3 in amino acids: CASSRGTSGTNTGELFF. The CDR3 DNA reads TGTGCCAGCAGCAGAGGGACTAGCGGGACTAACACCGGGGAGCTGTTTTTT.

The chain uses TRBV2 and TRBJ1-2, with a weak D call TRBD1 (6 bases). Per germline, CDR1 SNHLY and CDR2 FYNNEI. Trimming removed 4 bases at V and 2 bases at J, with 14 bases between. The CDR3 contains 15 residues. DNA of the CDR3: TGTGCCAGCAGTGTACAGGGAAGGATCAACTATGGCTACACCTTC. Amino acid sequence: CASSVQGRINYGYTF.

The CDR3 DNA reads as TGTGCCTGGGAAGAGGGAAGTGGCGGCTACAATGAGCAGTTCTTC. Its translation is CAWEEGSGGYNEQFF. The gene calls are TRBV30 and TRBJ2-1, with D tentatively TRBD2 (5 bases). Germline CDR1 and CDR2: GTSNPN and SVGIG (reference sequence). The CDR3 has 15 amino acids. Deletions cut 5 bases from V and 3 bases from J, with 17 bases between.

The rearrangement joins TRBV2 to TRBJ1-4, with 10 positions matching TRBD1. The ends lost 2 bases at V and 8 bases at J; junction bases unmatched: 11. The CDR3 extends over 17 amino acids. Germline V gene sequence: CDR1 SNHLY, CDR2 FYNNEI. CDR3 nucleotide sequence: TGTGCCAGCAGTGAATTAAGCTTGGGACAGGGGCGGGAAAAACTGTTTTTT. It yields the protein CASSELSLGQGREKLFF.

The rearrangement joins TRBV5-6 to TRBJ2-1, with 9 bases that match TRBD1. Germline lookup yields CDR1 SGHDT and CDR2 YYEEEE. The length of the CDR3 is 15 residues. V lost 2 bases to trimming and J lost 6 bases; unmatched junction nucleotides: 6. The chain's CDR3 is CASSFRGQGSNEQFF. The CDR3 DNA follows: TGTGCCAGCAGCTTTCGGGGACAGGGTTCCAATGAGCAGTTCTTC.

This chain connects TRBV19 to TRBJ2-1, with D maybe TRBD1 (6 bases). The CDR3 loop spans 13 amino acids. Trimming removed 6 bases from V and 5 bases from J, with 11 bases in between. Looked up from germline, CDR1 is LNHDA and CDR2 is SQIVND (reference sequence). The CDR3 sequence is CASRPDSNNEQFF. In DNA form, the CDR3 reads TGTGCCAGTAGGCCGGACAGTAACAATGAGCAGTTCTTC.

The V gene is TRBV3-1 (or the pseudogene TRBV3-2), the J gene TRBJ2-3; the match to TRBD2 covers 8 bases. Trimming removed 2 bases from V and 2 bases from J; junction bases left unmatched: 3. CDR3 size: 15 residues. Germline assignment: CDR1 LGHDT and CDR2 YNNKEL (reference sequence). The CDR3 nucleotides are TGTGCCAGCAGCCAATCGCGGGGGGTCACAGATACGCAGTATTTT. It yields the protein CASSQSRGVTDTQYF.

In this sample, this clone turned up once. The V gene is TRBV19, the J gene TRBJ2-7; TRBD1 matches at 10 bases. Germline trimming cut 5 bases from V and 4 bases from J; bases unmatched to any gene: 5. The CDR3 is 14 amino acids. Germline lookup yields CDR1 LNHDA and CDR2 SQIVND (reference sequence). The CDR3 DNA follows: TGTGCCAGTAGTCTGAGGGGACAGGGGTACGAGCAGTACTTC. This gives the protein CASSLRGQGYEQYF.